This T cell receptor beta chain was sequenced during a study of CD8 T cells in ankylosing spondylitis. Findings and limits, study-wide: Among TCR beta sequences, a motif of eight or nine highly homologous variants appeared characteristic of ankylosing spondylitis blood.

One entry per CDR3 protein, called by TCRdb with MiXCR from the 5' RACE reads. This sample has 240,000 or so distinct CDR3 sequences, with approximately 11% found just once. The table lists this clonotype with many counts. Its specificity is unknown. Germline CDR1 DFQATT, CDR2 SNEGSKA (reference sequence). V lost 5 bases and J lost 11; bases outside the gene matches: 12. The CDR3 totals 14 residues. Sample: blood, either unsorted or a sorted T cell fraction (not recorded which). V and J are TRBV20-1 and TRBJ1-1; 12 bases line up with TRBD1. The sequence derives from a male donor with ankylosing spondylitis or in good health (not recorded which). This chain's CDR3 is CSALLAGQGATAFF. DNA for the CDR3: TGCAGTGCTCTCTTGGCGGGACAGGGGGCGACGGCTTTCTTT.